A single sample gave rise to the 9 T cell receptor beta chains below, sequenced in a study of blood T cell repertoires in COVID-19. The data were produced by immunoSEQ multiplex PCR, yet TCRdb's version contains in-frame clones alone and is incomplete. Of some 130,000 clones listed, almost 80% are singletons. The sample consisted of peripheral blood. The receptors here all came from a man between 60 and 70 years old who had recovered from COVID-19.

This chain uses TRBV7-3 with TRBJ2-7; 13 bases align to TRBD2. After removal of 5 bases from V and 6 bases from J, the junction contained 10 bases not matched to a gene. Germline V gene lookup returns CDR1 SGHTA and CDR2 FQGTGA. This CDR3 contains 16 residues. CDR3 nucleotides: TGTGCCAGCAGCAGGTTAGGGACTAGCGGGATAGCCGAGCAGTACTTC. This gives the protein CASSRLGTSGIAEQYF.

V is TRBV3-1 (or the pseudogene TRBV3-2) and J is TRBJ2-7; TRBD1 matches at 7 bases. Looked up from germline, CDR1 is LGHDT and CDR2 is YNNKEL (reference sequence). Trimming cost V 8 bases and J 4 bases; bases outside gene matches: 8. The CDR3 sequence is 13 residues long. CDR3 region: CASGRDRQYEQYF. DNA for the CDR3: TGTGCCAGCGGACGGGACAGACAATACGAGCAGTACTTC.

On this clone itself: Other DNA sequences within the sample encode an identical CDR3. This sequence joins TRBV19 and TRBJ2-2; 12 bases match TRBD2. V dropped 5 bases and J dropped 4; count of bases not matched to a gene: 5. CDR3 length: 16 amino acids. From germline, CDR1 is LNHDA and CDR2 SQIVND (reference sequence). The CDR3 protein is CASSPLAGGPTGELFF. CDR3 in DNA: TGTGCCAGTAGTCCTCTAGCGGGGGGGCCCACCGGGGAGCTGTTTTTT.

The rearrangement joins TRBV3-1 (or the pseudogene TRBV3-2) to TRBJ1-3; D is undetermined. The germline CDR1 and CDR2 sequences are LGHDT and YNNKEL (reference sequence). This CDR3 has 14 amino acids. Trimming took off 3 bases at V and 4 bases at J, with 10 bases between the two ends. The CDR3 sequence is CASSQTVWGNTIYF. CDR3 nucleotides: TGTGCCAGCAGCCAGACTGTGTGGGGAAACACCATATATTTT.

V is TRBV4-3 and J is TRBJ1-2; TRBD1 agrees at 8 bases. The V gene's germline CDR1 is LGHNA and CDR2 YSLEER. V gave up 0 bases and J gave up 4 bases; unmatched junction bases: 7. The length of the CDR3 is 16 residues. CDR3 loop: CASSQDSPGGSYGYTF. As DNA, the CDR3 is TGCGCCAGCAGCCAAGATTCCCCAGGGGGCAGCTATGGCTACACCTTC.

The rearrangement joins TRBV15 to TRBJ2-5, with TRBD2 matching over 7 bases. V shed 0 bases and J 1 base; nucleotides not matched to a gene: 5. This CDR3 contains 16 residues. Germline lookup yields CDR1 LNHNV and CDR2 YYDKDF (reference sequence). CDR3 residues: CATSRDRASGQETQYF. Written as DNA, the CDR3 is TGTGCCACCAGCAGAGATCGGGCTAGCGGCCAAGAGACCCAGTACTTC.

The CDR3 DNA follows: TGTGCCAGCAGCCGCGGACAGGGCGGGGAGACCCAGTACTTC. Translating gives CASSRGQGGETQYF. The chain carries TRBV3-1 (or the pseudogene TRBV3-2) and TRBJ2-5; 8 bases line up with TRBD1. The trim removed 4 bases at V and 5 bases at J, leaving 6 bases unmatched. The germline V gene has CDR1 LGHDT and CDR2 YNNKEL (reference sequence). The CDR3 extends over 14 amino acids.

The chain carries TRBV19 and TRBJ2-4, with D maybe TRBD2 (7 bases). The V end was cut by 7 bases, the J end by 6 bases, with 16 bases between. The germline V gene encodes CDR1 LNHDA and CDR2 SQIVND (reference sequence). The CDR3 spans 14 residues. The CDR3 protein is CASTPEGGINIQYF. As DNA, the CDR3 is TGTGCCAGTACCCCGGAGGGGGGGATAAACATTCAGTACTTC.

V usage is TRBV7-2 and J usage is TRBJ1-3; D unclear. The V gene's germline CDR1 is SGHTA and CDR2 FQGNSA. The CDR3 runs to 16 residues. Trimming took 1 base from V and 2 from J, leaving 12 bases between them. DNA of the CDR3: TGTGCCAGCAGCTTAGAGAGAGCGGCTCCTGGAAACACCATATATTTT. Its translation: CASSLERAAPGNTIYF.